This T cell receptor beta chain was obtained from a study of blood T cell repertoires in COVID-19. The CDR3 has 16 amino acids. V dropped 1 base and J dropped 2 bases, with 12 bases sitting between them. Germline CDR1 is LGHNA and CDR2 is YSLEER. Authors' analysis steps: Amplification with reference gene primers provided the estimates of nucleated cell counts. Libraries were prepared by immunoSEQ multiplex PCR; TCRdb keeps only in-frame clonotypes and omits some of them. V, J and clone size are taken as reported in that table, and D and trimming were inferred from the DNA itself. The sample includes 15,000 to 25,000 clones, 70% to 80% of them seen just once.

The V and J genes are TRBV4-3 and TRBJ2-1; tentative D call: TRBD2 (6 bases). This sequence was found in a man older than 75 with acute or convalescent COVID-19. Source material: peripheral blood. The CDR3 region has the DNA TGCGCCAGCAGCCAAGGGAAGGGACTCGCCTACAATGAGCAGTTCTTC. Translation: CASSQGKGLAYNEQFF.